The rows below give T cell receptor beta chains drawn from one sample of a study of T cell responses to AZD1222 COVID-19 vaccine. Clones were read by immunoSEQ multiplex PCR, and TCRdb kept only the in-frame ones, dropping some. Among some 120,000 clones listed, roughly 84% were seen once. This specimen was peripheral blood, taken on day 0 of AZD1222 vaccination. These receptors came from an adult in good health. The conserved cysteine and the conserved F or W are not part of the CDR3 here.

v_gene	CDR3aa
TRBV27	ASSLSPLGAGQPQH
TRBV10-1	ASSESLVEIPDRGLHEQF
TRBV15	ATSRPPGTGAPFFLQPQH
TRBV28	ASSTPWGPNQPQH
TRBV5-4	ASSLQLAGGETQY
TRBV29-1	SVGLGTEAF
TRBV5-1	ASSILPTGQGNTEAF
TRBV18	ASSPPNWQARF
TRBV5-4	ASSLEGFGYT
TRBV4-1	ASSQQTSNYGYT
TRBV7-9	ASSRTGIEQY
TRBV12-3/TRBV12-4	ASSSLYEQY
TRBV19	ASTQGLGNQPQH
TRBV18	ASSPGTTNEKLF
TRBV7-8	ASSRTVANTEAF
TRBV7-2	ASSSWIEAF
TRBV10-2	ASRSGQTLSSYNEQF
TRBV19	ASSRVQGDEQF
TRBV2	ASRRQGSSYEQY
TRBV6-6	ASGPGDEQY
TRBV19	ASDGTGGGGNTIY
TRBV7-6	ASSRDGDEQY
TRBV6-5	ASRIRTGELF
TRBV5-1	ASSPPGTGGYEQY
TRBV21-1	ASSTRLDTQY
TRBV28	ASSLKGRTEAF
TRBV5-1	ASSLLGVQTQY
TRBV6-5	ASTKINYGYT
TRBV21-1	ASSKKRGRLVSSYNSPLH
TRBV18	ASSPLGQIATNEKLF
TRBV19	ASRERGRGGYT
TRBV10-1	ASSDEGGETQY
TRBV28	ASSLLDRENGYT
TRBV27	ASSSGSYNSPLH
TRBV7-9	ASSLVGSTNEKLF
TRBV7-9	ASSRTGVGNQPQH
TRBV5-5	ASSSPGGAAYNEQF
TRBV11-2	ASSLEASLNYGYT
TRBV27	ASSLGTGLYGYT
TRBV25-1	ASSVPGQASSGANVLT
TRBV7-8	ASSLQGGGTEAF
TRBV3-1/TRBV3-2	ASSQGVGGFGYT
TRBV10-3	AISEQPVGTTNARGLT
TRBV9	ASSVDDTYEQY
TRBV7-2	ASSLVAQASEQF
TRBV12-3/TRBV12-4	ASSPMGVRGWV
TRBV5-1	ASSFGGTSGGASEQY
TRBV5-8	ASSLRGAGDTEAF